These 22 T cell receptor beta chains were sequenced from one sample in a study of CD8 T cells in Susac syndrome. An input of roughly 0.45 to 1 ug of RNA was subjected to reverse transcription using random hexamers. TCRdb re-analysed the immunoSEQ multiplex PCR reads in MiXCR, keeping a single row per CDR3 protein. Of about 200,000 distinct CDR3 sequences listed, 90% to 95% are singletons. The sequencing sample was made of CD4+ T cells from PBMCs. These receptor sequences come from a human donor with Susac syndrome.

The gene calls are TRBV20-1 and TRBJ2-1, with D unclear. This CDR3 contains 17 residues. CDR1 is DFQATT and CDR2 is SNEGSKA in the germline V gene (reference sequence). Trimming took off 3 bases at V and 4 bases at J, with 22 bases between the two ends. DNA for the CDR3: TGCAGTGCTAGTTATACATACACGAACGCCTTATACAATGAGCAGTTCTTC. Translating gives CSASYTYTNALYNEQFF.

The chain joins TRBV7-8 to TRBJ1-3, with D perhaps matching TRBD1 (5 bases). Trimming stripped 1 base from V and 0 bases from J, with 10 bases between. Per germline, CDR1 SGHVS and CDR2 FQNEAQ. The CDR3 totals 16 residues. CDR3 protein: CASSLVSDSSGNTIYF. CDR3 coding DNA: TGTGCCAGCAGCTTAGTATCAGACAGCTCTGGAAACACCATATATTTT.

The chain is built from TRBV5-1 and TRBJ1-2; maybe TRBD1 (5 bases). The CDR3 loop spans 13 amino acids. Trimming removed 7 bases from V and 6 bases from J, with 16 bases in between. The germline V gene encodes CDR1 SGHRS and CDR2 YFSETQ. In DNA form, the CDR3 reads TGCGCCAGCGGGACGGGCAGGGAGGATGGCTACACCTTC. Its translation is CASGTGREDGYTF.

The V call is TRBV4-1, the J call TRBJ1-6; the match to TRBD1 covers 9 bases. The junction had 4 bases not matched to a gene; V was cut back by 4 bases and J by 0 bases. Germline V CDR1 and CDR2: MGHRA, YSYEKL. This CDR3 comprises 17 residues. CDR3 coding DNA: TGCGCCAGCAGCCCAGGACAGGGGAGCTCCTATAATTCACCCCTCCACTTT. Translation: CASSPGQGSSYNSPLHF.

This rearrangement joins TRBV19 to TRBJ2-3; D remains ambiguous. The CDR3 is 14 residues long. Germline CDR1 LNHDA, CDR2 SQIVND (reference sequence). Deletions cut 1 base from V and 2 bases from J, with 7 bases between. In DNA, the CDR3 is TGTGCCAGTAGTATAGCCAGAATCACAGATACGCAGTATTTT. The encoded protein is CASSIARITDTQYF.

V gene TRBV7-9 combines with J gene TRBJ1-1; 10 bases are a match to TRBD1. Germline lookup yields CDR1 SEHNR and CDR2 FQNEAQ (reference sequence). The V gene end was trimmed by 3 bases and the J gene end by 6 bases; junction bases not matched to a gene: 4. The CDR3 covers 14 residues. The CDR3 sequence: CASSFGTGDAEAFF. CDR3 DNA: TGTGCCAGCAGCTTTGGGACAGGGGATGCTGAAGCTTTCTTT.

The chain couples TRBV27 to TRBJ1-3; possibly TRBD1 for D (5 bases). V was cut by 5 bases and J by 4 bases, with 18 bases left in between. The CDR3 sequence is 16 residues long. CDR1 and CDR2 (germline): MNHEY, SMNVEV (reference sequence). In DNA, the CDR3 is TGTGCCAGCAGTGAGAACCCCGGGACCGCGGGAAACACCATATATTTT. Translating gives CASSENPGTAGNTIYF.

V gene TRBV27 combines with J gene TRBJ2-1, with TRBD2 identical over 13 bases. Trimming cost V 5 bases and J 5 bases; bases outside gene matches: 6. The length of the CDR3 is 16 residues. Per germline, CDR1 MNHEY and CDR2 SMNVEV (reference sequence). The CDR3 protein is CASSPRTSGSHNEQFF. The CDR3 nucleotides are TGTGCCAGCAGTCCCAGGACTAGCGGGAGCCACAATGAGCAGTTCTTC.

This chain's CDR3 is CASSPYTGQGRQETQYF. The CDR3 DNA follows: TGTGCCAGCAGCCCATATACGGGACAGGGGCGTCAAGAGACCCAGTACTTC. This rearrangement joins TRBV11-1 to TRBJ2-5, with TRBD1 matching 10 bases. This CDR3 contains 17 residues. V dropped 5 bases and J dropped 2; count of bases not matched to a gene: 11. Germline loops: CDR1 SGHAT, CDR2 FQDESV (reference sequence).

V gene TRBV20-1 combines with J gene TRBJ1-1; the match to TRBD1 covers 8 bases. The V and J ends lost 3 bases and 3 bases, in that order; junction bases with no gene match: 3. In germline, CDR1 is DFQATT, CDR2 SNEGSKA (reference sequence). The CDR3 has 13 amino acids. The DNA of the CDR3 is TGCAGTGCTAGTGCGACAGGGGACACTGAAGCTTTCTTT. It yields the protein CSASATGDTEAFF.

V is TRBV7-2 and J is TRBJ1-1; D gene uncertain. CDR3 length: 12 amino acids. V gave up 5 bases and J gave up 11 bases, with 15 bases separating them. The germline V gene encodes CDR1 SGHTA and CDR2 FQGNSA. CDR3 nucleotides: TGTGCCAGCAGCCCTCGTGGGGAATCGGCTTTCTTT. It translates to CASSPRGESAFF.

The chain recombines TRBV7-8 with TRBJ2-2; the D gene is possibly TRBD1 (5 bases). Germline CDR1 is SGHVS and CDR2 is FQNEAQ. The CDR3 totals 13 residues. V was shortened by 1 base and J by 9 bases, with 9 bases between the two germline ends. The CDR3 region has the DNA TGTGCCAGCAGCTTAGTTCAGGGCCGGGAGCTGTTTTTT. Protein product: CASSLVQGRELFF.

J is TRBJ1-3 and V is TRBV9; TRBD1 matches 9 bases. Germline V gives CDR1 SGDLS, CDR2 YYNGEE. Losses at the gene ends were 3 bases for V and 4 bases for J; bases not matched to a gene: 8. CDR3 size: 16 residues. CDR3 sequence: CASSGLQGAPGNTIYF. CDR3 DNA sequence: TGTGCCAGCAGCGGCTTACAGGGGGCTCCCGGAAACACCATATATTTT.

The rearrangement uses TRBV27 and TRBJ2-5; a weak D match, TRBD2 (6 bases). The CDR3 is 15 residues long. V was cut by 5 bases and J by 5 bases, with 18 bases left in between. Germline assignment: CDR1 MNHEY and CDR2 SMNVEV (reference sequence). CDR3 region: CASSPRGGVGETQYF. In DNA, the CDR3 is TGTGCCAGCAGTCCTCGGGGCGGGGTGGGGGAGACCCAGTACTTC.

CDR3 coding DNA: TGTGCCAGTAGTTTGACTAAAAGCACAGATACGCAGTATTTT. It yields the protein CASSLTKSTDTQYF. V is TRBV19 and J is TRBJ2-3; D perhaps matches TRBD2 (5 bases). This CDR3 is built from 14 residues. The germline V gene has CDR1 LNHDA and CDR2 SQIVND (reference sequence). Trimming shortened V by 5 bases and J by 0 bases, and 9 bases separated the two germline ends. The whole variable domain, filled in from reference TRBV19 and TRBJ2-3, reads DGGITQSPKYLFRKEGQNVTLSCEQNLNHDAMYWYRQDPGQGLRLIYYSQIVNDFQKGDIAEGYSVSREKKESFPLTVTSAQKNPTAFYLCASSLTKSTDTQYFGPGTRLTVL.

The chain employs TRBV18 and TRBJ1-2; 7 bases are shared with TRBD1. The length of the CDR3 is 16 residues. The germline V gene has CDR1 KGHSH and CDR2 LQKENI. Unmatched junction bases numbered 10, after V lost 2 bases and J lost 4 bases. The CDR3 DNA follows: TGTGCCAGCTCACCAGTATACGACAGGGATTTCTATGGCTACACCTTC. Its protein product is CASSPVYDRDFYGYTF.

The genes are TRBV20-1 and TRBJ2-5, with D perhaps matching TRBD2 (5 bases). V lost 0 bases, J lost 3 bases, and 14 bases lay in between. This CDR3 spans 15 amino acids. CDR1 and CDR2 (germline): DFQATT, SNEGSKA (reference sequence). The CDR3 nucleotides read TGCAGTGCTAGAGATTCGGAGAGGGTGAAAGAGACCCAGTACTTC. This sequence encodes CSARDSERVKETQYF.

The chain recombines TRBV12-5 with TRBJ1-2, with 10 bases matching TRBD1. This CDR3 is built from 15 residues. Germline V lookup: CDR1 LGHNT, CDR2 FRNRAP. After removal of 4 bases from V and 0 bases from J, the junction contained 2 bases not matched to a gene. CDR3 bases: TGTGCTAGTGGTTCCGGGACAGGGGCTAACTATGGCTACACCTTC. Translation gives CASGSGTGANYGYTF.

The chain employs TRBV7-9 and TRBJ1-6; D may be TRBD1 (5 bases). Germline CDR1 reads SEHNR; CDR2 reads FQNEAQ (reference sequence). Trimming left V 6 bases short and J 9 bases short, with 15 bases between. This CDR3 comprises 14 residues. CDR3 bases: TGTGCCAGCAGACCAGGGACGCCAGGTTCACCCCTCCACTTT. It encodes CASRPGTPGSPLHF.

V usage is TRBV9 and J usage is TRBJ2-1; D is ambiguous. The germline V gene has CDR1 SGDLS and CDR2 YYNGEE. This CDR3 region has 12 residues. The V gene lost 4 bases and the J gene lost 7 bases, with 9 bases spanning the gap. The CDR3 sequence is CASSFQWNEQFF. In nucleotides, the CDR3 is TGTGCCAGCAGCTTCCAATGGAATGAGCAGTTCTTC. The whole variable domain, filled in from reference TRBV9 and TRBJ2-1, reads DSGVTQTPKHLITATGQRVTLRCSPRSGDLSVYWYQQSLDQGLQFLIQYYNGEERAKGNILERFSAQQFPDLHSELNLSSLELGDSALYFCASSFQWNEQFFGPGTRLTVL.

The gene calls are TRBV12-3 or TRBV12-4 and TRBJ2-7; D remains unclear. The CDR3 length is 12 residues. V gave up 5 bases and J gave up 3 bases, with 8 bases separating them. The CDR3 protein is CASSVDIYEQYF. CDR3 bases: TGTGCCAGCAGTGTCGACATCTACGAGCAGTACTTC.

The CDR3, as DNA: TGCAGTGCCACTCGGGTTGGAACTGGGAATCAGCCCCAGCATTTT. Protein sequence: CSATRVGTGNQPQHF. V and J are TRBV20-1 and TRBJ1-5, with D hard to call. This CDR3 is 15 amino acids long. V was clipped by 6 bases and J by 4 bases, with 19 bases between them. Germline V CDR1 and CDR2: DFQATT, SNEGSKA (reference sequence).